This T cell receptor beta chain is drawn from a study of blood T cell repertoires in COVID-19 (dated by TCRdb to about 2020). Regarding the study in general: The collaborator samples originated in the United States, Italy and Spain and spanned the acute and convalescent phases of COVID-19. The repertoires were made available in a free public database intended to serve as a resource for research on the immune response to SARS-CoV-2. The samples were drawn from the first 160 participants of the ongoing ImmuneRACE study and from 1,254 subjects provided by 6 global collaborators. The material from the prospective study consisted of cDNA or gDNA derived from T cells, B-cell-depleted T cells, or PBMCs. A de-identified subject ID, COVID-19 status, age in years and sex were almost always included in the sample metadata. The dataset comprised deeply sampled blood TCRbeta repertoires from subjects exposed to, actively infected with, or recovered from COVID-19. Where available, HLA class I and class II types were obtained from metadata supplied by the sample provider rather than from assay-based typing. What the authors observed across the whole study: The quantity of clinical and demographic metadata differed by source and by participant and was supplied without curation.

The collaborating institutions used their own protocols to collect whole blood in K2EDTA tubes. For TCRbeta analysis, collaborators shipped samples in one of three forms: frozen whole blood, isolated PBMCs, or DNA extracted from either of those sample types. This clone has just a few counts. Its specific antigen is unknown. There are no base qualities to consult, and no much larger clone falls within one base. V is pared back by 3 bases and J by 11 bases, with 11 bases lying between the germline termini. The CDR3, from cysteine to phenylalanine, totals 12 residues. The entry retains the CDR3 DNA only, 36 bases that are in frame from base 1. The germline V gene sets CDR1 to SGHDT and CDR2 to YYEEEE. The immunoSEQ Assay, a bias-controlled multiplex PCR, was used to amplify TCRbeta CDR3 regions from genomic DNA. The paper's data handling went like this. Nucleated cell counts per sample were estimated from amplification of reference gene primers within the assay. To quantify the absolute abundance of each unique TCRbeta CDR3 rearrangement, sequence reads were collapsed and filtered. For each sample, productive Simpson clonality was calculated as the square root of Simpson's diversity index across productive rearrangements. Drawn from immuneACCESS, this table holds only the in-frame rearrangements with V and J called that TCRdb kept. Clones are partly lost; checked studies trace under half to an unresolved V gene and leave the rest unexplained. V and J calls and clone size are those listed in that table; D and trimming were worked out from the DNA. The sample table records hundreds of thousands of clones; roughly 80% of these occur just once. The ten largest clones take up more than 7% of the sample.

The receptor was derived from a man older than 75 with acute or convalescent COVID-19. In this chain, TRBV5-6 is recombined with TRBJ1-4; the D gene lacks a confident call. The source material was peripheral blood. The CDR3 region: CASSSPPGKLFF. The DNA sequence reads TGTGCCAGCAGCTCCCCCCCCGGGAAACTGTTTTTT. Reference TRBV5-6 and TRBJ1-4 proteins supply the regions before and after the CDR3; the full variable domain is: DAGVTQSPTHLIKTRGQQVTLRCSPKSGHDTVSWYQQALGQGPQFIFQYYEEEERQRGNFPDRFSGHQFPNYSSELNVNALLLGDSALYLCASSSPPGKLFFGSGTQLSVL.